This T cell receptor beta chain is drawn from a study of blood T cell repertoires in COVID-19. About the study: Samples representing acute and convalescent COVID-19 were sourced from the United States, Italy and Spain. PBMCs, B-cell-depleted T cells, or T cells were the source of the cDNA or gDNA that made up the material.

Authors' methods: For nucleated cells, counts were estimated from reference gene primer amplification. Sequencing was performed with immunoSEQ multiplex PCR; in TCRdb, only in-frame clones are kept and a portion is missing. The V and J calls and clone size were taken over from that table, and D and trimming were inferred from the DNA. The profile shows 150,000 to 160,000 clones, 75% to 85% of them singletons. Sequencing used peripheral blood. The TCR comes from a woman aged 50 to 60 with acute or convalescent COVID-19.

CDR3 amino acids: CASSSRLAGGYNEQFF. DNA of the CDR3: TGTGCCAGCAGCTCCCGACTAGCGGGAGGTTACAATGAGCAGTTCTTC. The chain uses TRBV11-2 and TRBJ2-1; 13 bases are a match to TRBD2. CDR3 size: 16 residues. Germline V lookup: CDR1 SGHAT, CDR2 FQNNGV. Losses at the gene ends were 4 bases for V and 4 bases for J; bases not matched to a gene: 4.